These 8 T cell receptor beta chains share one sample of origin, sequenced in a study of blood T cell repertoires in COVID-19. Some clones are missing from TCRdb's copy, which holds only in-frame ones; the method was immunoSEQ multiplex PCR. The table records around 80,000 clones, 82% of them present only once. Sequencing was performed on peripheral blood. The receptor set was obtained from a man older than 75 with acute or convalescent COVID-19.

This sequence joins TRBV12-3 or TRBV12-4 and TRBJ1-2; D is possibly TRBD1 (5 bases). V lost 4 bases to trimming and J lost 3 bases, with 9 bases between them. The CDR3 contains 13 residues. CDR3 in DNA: TGTGCCAGCAGTTCCCCAGGGCACTATGGCTACACCTTC. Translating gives CASSSPGHYGYTF.

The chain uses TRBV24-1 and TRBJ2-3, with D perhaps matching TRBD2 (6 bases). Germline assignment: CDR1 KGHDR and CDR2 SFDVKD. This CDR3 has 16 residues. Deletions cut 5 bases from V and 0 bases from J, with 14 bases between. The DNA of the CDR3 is TGTGCCACCAGTGGCGGGGACGGTAGTAGCACAGATACGCAGTATTTT. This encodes CATSGGDGSSTDTQYF.

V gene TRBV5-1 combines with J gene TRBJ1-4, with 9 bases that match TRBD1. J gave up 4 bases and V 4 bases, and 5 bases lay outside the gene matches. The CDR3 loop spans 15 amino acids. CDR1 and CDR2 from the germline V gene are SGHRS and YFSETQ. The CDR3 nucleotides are TGCGCCAGCAGCAAAACAGGGGGCGGTAATGAAAAACTGTTTTTT. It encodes CASSKTGGGNEKLFF.

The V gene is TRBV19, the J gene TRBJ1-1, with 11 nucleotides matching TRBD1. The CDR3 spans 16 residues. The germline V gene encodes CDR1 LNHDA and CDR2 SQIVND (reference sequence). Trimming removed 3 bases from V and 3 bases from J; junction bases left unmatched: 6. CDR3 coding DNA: TGTGCCAGTAGTATCCGGGACAGGGGGATTTACACTGAAGCTTTCTTT. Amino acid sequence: CASSIRDRGIYTEAFF.

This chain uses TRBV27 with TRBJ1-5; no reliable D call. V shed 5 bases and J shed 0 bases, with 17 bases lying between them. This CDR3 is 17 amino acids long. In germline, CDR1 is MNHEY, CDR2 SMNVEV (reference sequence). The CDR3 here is CASSPSPGSVSNQPQHF. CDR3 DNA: TGTGCCAGCAGTCCTTCTCCCGGGAGTGTTAGCAATCAGCCCCAGCATTTT.

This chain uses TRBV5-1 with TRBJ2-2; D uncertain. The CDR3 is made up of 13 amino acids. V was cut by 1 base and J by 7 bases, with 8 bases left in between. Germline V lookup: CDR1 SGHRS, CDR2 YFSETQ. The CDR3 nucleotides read TGCGCCAGCAGCTTGCTGGCAAACGGGGAGCTGTTTTTT. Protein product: CASSLLANGELFF. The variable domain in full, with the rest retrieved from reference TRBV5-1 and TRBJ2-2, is KAGVTQTPRYLIKTRGQQVTLSCSPISGHRSVSWYQQTPGQGLQFLFEYFSETQRNKGNFPGRFSGRQFSNSRSEMNVSTLELGDSALYLCASSLLANGELFFGEGSRLTVL.

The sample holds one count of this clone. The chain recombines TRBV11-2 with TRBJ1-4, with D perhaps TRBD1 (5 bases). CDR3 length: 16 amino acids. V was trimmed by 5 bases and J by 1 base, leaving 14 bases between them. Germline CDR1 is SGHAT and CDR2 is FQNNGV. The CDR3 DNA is TGTGCCAGCAGCCATATCCGGGGGAGAACTAATGAAAAACTGTTTTTT. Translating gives CASSHIRGRTNEKLFF.

This CDR3 reads CASSVPTGSYNEQFF. The CDR3 nucleotides read TGCGCCAGCAGTGTTCCAACAGGGAGCTACAATGAGCAGTTCTTC. The chain links TRBV5-1 to TRBJ2-1, with a possible D match to TRBD1 (6 bases). Trimming took 5 bases from V and 3 from J, leaving 15 bases between them. This CDR3 has 15 amino acids. Germline V CDR1 and CDR2: SGHRS, YFSETQ.